Only one count was recorded for the clone carrying this T cell receptor beta chain. The antigen is undetermined. Collection occurred without any documented infections or immune events in donors. Method: immunoSEQ multiplex PCR; TCRdb's copy keeps in-frame clones and lacks some. In the table there are some 78,000 clones, 70% to 90% of which are singletons. The data were taken from a study of identifying expanded T cells in peripheral blood. General study findings and limits: Variance in clone template counts between two-week samples significantly increased with total template count across all healthy donors. About 1.2 clones differed between technical replicates, versus 16.4 and 19 over time.

In germline, CDR1 is SGHDT, CDR2 YYEEEE. The CDR3 totals 13 residues. Trimming pared 0 bases from V and 2 bases from J, leaving 6 bases between. The chain is built from TRBV5-6 and TRBJ2-7; no definite D call. The sample was blood. The sequence came from a person aged 18 to 75 in good health. The CDR3 sequence: CASSLEAPYEQYF. In DNA, the CDR3 is TGTGCCAGCAGCTTGGAAGCCCCCTACGAGCAGTACTTC.